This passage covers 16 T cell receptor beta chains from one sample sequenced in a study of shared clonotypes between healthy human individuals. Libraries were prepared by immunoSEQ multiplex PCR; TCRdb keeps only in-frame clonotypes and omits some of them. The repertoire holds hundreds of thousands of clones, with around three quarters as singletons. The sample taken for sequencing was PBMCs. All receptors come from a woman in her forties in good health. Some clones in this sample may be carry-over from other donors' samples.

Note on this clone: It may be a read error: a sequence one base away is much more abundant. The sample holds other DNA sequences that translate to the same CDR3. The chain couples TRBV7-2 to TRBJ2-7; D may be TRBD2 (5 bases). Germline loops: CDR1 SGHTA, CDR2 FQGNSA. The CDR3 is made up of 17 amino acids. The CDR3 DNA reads TGTGCCAGCAGCCCGGGCGGGTCATCGACGGGTCCCTACGAACAGTACTTC. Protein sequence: CASSPGGSSTGPYEQYF.

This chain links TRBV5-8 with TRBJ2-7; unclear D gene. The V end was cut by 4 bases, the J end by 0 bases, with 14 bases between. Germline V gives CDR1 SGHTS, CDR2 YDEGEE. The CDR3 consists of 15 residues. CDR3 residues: CASSLGVGTSYEQYF. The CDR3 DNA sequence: TGTGCCAGCAGCCTGGGTGTAGGAACCTCCTACGAGCAGTACTTC. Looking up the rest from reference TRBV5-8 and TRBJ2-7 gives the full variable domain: EAGVTQSPTHLIKTRGQQATLRCSPISGHTSVYWYQQALGLGLQFLLWYDEGEERNRGNFPPRFSGRQFPNYSSELNVNALELEDSALYLCASSLGVGTSYEQYFGPGTRLTVT.

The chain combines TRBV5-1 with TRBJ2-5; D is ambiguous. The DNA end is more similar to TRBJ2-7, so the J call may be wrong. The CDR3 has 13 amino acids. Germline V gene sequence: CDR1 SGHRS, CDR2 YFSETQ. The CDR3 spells CASSLYPSYEQYF. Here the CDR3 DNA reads TGCGCCAGCAGCTTGTACCCGTCCTACGAGCAGTACTTC.

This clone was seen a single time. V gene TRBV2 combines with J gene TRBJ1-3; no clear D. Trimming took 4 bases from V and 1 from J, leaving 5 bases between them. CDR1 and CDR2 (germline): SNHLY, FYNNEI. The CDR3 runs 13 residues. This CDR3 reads CASSAISGNTIYF. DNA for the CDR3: TGTGCCAGCAGTGCTATTTCTGGAAACACCATATATTTT.

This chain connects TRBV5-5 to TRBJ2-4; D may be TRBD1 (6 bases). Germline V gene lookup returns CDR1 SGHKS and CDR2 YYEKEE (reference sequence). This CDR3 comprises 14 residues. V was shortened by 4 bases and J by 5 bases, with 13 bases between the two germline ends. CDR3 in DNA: TGTGCCAGCAGCCCCGACAGGTCCCAAAACATTCAGTACTTC. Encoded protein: CASSPDRSQNIQYF.

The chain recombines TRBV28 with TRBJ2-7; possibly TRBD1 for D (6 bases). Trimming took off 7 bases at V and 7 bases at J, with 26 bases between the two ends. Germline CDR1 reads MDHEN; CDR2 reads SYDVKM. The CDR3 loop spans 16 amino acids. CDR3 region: CASTPGVGYVLWEQYF. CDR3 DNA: TGTGCCAGCACCCCAGGGGTTGGCTATGTCCTATGGGAGCAGTACTTC.

CDR3 amino acids: CASRALSGGEAFF. CDR3 DNA sequence: TGTGCCAGCAGGGCACTATCAGGGGGTGAAGCTTTCTTT. This sequence joins TRBV6-5 and TRBJ1-1; TRBD1 agrees at 7 bases. The CDR3 loop spans 13 amino acids. V was pared by 6 bases and J by 7 bases, with 8 bases of the junction left unmatched. Germline V CDR1 and CDR2: MNHEY, SVGAGI.

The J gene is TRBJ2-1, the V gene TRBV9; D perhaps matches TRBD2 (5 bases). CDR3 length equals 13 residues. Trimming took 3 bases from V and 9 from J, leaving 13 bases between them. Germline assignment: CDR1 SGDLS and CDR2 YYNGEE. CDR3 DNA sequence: TGTGCCAGCAGCGCACTAGGTCTGAGTGAGCAGTTCTTC. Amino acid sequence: CASSALGLSEQFF.

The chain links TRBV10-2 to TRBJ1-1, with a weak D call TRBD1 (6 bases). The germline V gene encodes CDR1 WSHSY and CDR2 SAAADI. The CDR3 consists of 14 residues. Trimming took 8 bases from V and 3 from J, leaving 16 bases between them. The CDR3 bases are TGCGCCAGCCTTGGTGGGGGCTCGGACACTGAAGCTTTCTTT. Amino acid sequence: CASLGGGSDTEAFF.

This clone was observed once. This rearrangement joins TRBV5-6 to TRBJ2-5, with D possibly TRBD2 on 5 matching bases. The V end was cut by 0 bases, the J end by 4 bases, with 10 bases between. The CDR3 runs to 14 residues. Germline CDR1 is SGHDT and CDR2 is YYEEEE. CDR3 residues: CASSLVSGRETQYF. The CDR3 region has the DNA TGTGCCAGCAGCTTGGTGAGCGGCCGAGAGACCCAGTACTTC.

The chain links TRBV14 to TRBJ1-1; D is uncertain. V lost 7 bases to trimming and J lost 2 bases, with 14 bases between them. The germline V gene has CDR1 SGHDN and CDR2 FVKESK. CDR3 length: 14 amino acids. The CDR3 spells CASTQAGPNTEAFF. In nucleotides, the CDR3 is TGTGCCAGCACCCAGGCAGGCCCCAACACTGAAGCTTTCTTT.

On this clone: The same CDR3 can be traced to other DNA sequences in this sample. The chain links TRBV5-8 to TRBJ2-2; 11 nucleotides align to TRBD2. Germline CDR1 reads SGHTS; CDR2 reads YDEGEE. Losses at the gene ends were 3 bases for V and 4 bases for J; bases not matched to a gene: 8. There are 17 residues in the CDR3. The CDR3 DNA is TGTGCCAGCAGCTCCCTCGGGACTAGCGGTTCCACCGGGGAGCTGTTTTTT. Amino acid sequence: CASSSLGTSGSTGELFF.

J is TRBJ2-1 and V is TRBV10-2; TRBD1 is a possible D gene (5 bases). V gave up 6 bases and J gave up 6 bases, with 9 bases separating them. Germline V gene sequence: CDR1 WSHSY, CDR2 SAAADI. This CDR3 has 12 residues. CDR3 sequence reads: CASRMDINEQFF. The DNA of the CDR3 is TGCGCCAGCAGAATGGACATCAATGAGCAGTTCTTC.

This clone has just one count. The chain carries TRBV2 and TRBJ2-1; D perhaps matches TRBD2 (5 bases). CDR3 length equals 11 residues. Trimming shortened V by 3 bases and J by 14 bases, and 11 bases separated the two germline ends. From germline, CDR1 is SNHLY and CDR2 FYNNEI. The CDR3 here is CASSEAGMEFF. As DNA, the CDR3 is TGTGCCAGCAGTGAGGCCGGGATGGAGTTCTTC.

CDR3 in amino acids: CASSLGGSGRYEQYF. Written as DNA, the CDR3 is TGTGCCAGCAGCTTAGGAGGTAGCGGGAGATACGAGCAGTACTTC. The J gene is TRBJ2-7, the V gene TRBV7-2, with 9 positions matching TRBD2. Trimming at V came to 1 base and at J to 4 bases, leaving 5 bases not matched to a gene. This CDR3 is 15 amino acids long. Germline V gene sequence: CDR1 SGHTA, CDR2 FQGNSA.

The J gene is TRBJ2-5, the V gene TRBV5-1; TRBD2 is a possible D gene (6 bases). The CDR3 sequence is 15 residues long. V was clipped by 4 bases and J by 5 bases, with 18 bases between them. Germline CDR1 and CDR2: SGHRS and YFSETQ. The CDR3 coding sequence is TGCGCCAGCAGCACCGCCGCCGGGAGTAGCGAGACCCAGTACTTC. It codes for CASSTAAGSSETQYF.